One and the same sample provided the 23 T cell receptor beta chains below, sequenced in a study of CD4+ T cells in melanoma. Sequencing was performed with immunoSEQ multiplex PCR; in TCRdb, only in-frame clones are kept and a portion is missing. The table has roughly 52,000 clones, nearly 70% seen once. The material sequenced was tumor tissue. The receptors were gathered from a human donor with melanoma.

The J gene is TRBJ2-4, the V gene TRBV9, with D hard to call. V lost 0 bases and J 2 bases, leaving 15 bases between the germline ends. This CDR3 is 17 amino acids long. CDR1 SGDLS and CDR2 YYNGEE come from the germline V gene. CDR3 in amino acids: CASSVGGIINTKNIQYF. The CDR3 coding sequence is TGTGCCAGCAGCGTAGGAGGAATCATCAATACCAAAAACATTCAGTACTTC.

V and J are TRBV29-1 and TRBJ2-7, with 8 bases that match TRBD1. V was pared by 2 bases and J by 5 bases, with 11 bases of the junction left unmatched. Germline V gives CDR1 SQVTM, CDR2 ANQGSEA. The CDR3 loop spans 15 amino acids. In DNA, the CDR3 is TGCAGCGTTGAACTGGACACGGACAGGGTAGACGAGCAGTACTTC. Its translation is CSVELDTDRVDEQYF.

This clone came up many times. The chain combines TRBV11-2 with TRBJ2-1, with a weak D call TRBD1 (5 bases). The CDR3 spans 14 residues. Germline V gene sequence: CDR1 SGHAT, CDR2 FQNNGV. V was pared by 5 bases and J by 0 bases, with 8 bases between. The CDR3 loop is CASSPDSSYNEQFF. In DNA form, the CDR3 reads TGTGCCAGCAGCCCCGACAGCTCCTACAATGAGCAGTTCTTC.

This clone was counted only a few times. The chain has TRBV4-2 and TRBJ2-7; tentatively, D is TRBD1 (5 bases). V was pared by 5 bases and J by 7 bases, with 15 bases between. The CDR3 contains 13 residues. The V gene's germline CDR1 is LGHNA and CDR2 YNFKEQ. The CDR3 is CASSLGPASEQYF. CDR3 coding DNA: TGTGCCAGCAGCTTGGGGCCAGCCAGTGAGCAGTACTTC.

V usage is TRBV19 and J usage is TRBJ1-1; D gene ambiguous. The germline V gene has CDR1 LNHDA and CDR2 SQIVND (reference sequence). Trimming took off 1 base at V and 2 bases at J, with 11 bases between the two ends. This CDR3 has 15 residues. The CDR3 loop reads CASSIGAGFNTEAFF. CDR3 in DNA: TGTGCCAGTAGTATAGGTGCAGGCTTCAACACTGAAGCTTTCTTT.

Of note for this clone: The junction differs from germline at one of its ends, possibly a read error. The chain links TRBV18 to TRBJ1-2; D remains ambiguous. Germline V gene sequence: CDR1 KGHSH, CDR2 LQKENI. The CDR3 covers 14 residues. This CDR3 reads CASSPPSVGYDYTF. The CDR3 DNA is TGTGCCAGCTCACCACCGTCGGTCGGCTATGACTACACCTTC. The complete variable domain, with remaining parts taken from reference TRBV18 and TRBJ1-2, reads NAGVMQNPRHLVRRRGQEARLRCSPMKGHSHVYWYRQLPEEGLKFMVYLQKENIIDESGMPKERFSAEFPKEGPSILRIQQVVRGDSAAYFCASSPPSVGYDYTFGSGTRLTVV.

The chain uses TRBV14 and TRBJ1-2; D is unresolved. Trimming cost V 0 bases and J 4 bases, with 3 bases left between them. The CDR3 spans 12 residues. CDR1 and CDR2 (germline): SGHDN, FVKESK. The CDR3 nucleotides read TGTGCCAGCAGCCAAGACCCCTATGGCTACACCTTC. Protein sequence: CASSQDPYGYTF.

The rearrangement joins TRBV10-3 to TRBJ2-1, with 11 bases that match TRBD1. J was trimmed by 8 bases and V by 6 bases; bases with no gene match: 12. The CDR3 covers 16 residues. From germline, CDR1 is ENHRY and CDR2 SYGVKD. In DNA form, the CDR3 reads TGTGCCATCAGACAAGGACAGGGGGCGGTACTCGATGAGCAGTTCTTC. Protein product: CAIRQGQGAVLDEQFF.

There are many counts of this clone. The chain combines TRBV4-1 with TRBJ1-2; 11 bases are a match to TRBD1. The length of the CDR3 is 17 residues. Per the germline V gene, CDR1 is MGHRA and CDR2 is YSYEKL. V lost 0 bases, J lost 7 bases, and 10 bases stayed unmatched. CDR3: CASSQDLGTGGSAGYTF. DNA for the CDR3: TGCGCCAGCAGCCAAGATCTAGGGACAGGGGGATCGGCTGGCTACACCTTC.

This clone was detected only a few times. This rearrangement joins TRBV6-5 to TRBJ1-1; possible D gene TRBD1, 5 bases. Looked up from germline, CDR1 is MNHEY and CDR2 is SVGAGI. Trimming removed 0 bases at V and 2 bases at J, with 10 bases between. This CDR3 is built from 15 residues. The DNA of the CDR3 is TGTGCCAGCAGTTACTCGAGGCAGGGAAACACTGAAGCTTTCTTT. Amino acids: CASSYSRQGNTEAFF.

This rearrangement joins TRBV28 to TRBJ1-2; no clear D gene. The CDR3 covers 12 residues. Germline values: CDR1 MDHEN, CDR2 SYDVKM. V dropped 2 bases and J dropped 5 bases, with 6 bases sitting between them. This CDR3 is CASSLSQYGYTF. The CDR3 DNA is TGTGCCAGCAGTTTAAGCCAGTATGGCTACACCTTC.

The gene calls are TRBV19 and TRBJ2-7; possibly TRBD1 for D (5 bases). The V end was cut by 3 bases, the J end by 2 bases, with 11 bases between. Germline CDR1 and CDR2: LNHDA and SQIVND (reference sequence). The CDR3 extends over 14 amino acids. The CDR3 DNA is TGTGCCAGTAGTATGACAGCCCTTACCTACGAGCAGTACTTC. Translated, it gives CASSMTALTYEQYF. Variable domain in full (rest from reference TRBV19 and TRBJ2-7): DGGITQSPKYLFRKEGQNVTLSCEQNLNHDAMYWYRQDPGQGLRLIYYSQIVNDFQKGDIAEGYSVSREKKESFPLTVTSAQKNPTAFYLCASSMTALTYEQYFGPGTRLTVT.

The chain carries TRBV2 and TRBJ1-2; D gene uncertain. The CDR3 is 12 amino acids. Germline V CDR1 and CDR2: SNHLY, FYNNEI. Trimming removed 2 bases from V and 8 bases from J, with 9 bases in between. CDR3 amino acids: CASSEKREGYTF. Here the CDR3 DNA reads TGTGCCAGCAGTGAAAAGCGAGAGGGCTACACCTTC.

The genes are TRBV7-9 and TRBJ1-2; the D gene is possibly TRBD1 (5 bases). Per the germline V gene, CDR1 is SEHNR and CDR2 is FQNEAQ (reference sequence). The CDR3 contains 14 residues. Trimming removed 3 bases at V and 7 bases at J, with 15 bases between. For the CDR3, the DNA is TGTGCCAGCAGCTTTGGGGGAGGCCGGGTTGGCTACACCTTC. Protein sequence: CASSFGGGRVGYTF.

This chain connects TRBV18 to TRBJ2-5, with D uncertain. The CDR3 runs to 12 residues. Trimming removed 2 bases at V and 4 bases at J, with 5 bases between. In germline, CDR1 is KGHSH, CDR2 LQKENI. The CDR3 region is CASSPYGETQYF. As DNA, the CDR3 is TGTGCCAGCTCACCATATGGAGAGACCCAGTACTTC.

The DNA for the CDR3 is TGCAGCGTTCCTCAGGGACAATTCAATCAGCCCCAGCATTTT. Translating gives CSVPQGQFNQPQHF. This sequence joins TRBV29-1 and TRBJ1-5; D perhaps matches TRBD1 (6 bases). V lost 5 bases and J 3 bases, leaving 14 bases between the germline ends. Germline loops: CDR1 SQVTM, CDR2 ANQGSEA. The CDR3 runs to 14 residues.

The V call is TRBV11-2, the J call TRBJ1-3; no firm D call. V lost 0 bases and J lost 9, with 6 bases in between. CDR1 and CDR2 from the germline V gene are SGHAT and FQNNGV. The CDR3 runs 12 residues. Written as DNA, the CDR3 is TGTGCCAGCAGCTTAGACTGGGGCACCATATATTTT. The encoded protein is CASSLDWGTIYF.

This sequence joins TRBV28 and TRBJ1-1; possibly TRBD1 for D (6 bases). The V end was cut by 6 bases, the J end by 0 bases, with 20 bases between. Germline V gives CDR1 MDHEN, CDR2 SYDVKM. This CDR3 is 17 amino acids long. The CDR3 coding sequence is TGTGCCAGCAGATCATTCGGAGGGGGACCTTTGAACACTGAAGCTTTCTTT. Translation: CASRSFGGGPLNTEAFF.

The chain recombines TRBV6-1 with TRBJ1-2, with D hard to call. The germline V gene has CDR1 MNHNS and CDR2 SASEGT. CDR3 size: 11 residues. The V end was cut by 7 bases, the J end by 8 bases, with 11 bases between. The CDR3 sequence is CASNPSGGYTF. For the CDR3, the DNA is TGTGCCAGCAACCCCTCCGGCGGCTACACCTTC.

This chain uses TRBV9 with TRBJ1-1; D ambiguous. This CDR3 has 12 amino acids. From germline, CDR1 is SGDLS and CDR2 YYNGEE. Trimming took 4 bases from V and 0 from J, leaving 4 bases between them. CDR3: CASSQMNTEAFF. For the CDR3, the DNA is TGTGCCAGCAGCCAAATGAACACTGAAGCTTTCTTT. Variable domain in full (rest from reference TRBV9 and TRBJ1-1): DSGVTQTPKHLITATGQRVTLRCSPRSGDLSVYWYQQSLDQGLQFLIQYYNGEERAKGNILERFSAQQFPDLHSELNLSSLELGDSALYFCASSQMNTEAFFGQGTRLTVV.

This clone was observed a few times. The gene calls are TRBV6-5 and TRBJ2-7; 12 bases align to TRBD1. The CDR3 is 14 residues long. Germline V gene sequence: CDR1 MNHEY, CDR2 SVGAGI. V was pared by 5 bases and J by 4 bases, with 3 bases of the junction left unmatched. The CDR3 protein is CASSRGQGAYEQYF. CDR3 coding DNA: TGTGCCAGCAGTAGGGGACAGGGGGCTTACGAGCAGTACTTC.

This chain links TRBV7-3 with TRBJ2-5, with TRBD2 identical over 8 bases. The germline CDR1 and CDR2 sequences are SGHTA and FQGTGA. CDR3 length equals 15 residues. The V gene end was trimmed by 3 bases and the J gene end by 5 bases; junction bases not matched to a gene: 8. CDR3 DNA sequence: TGTGCCAGCAGCTTTATCGGGGGGGCCGGGGAGACCCAGTACTTC. Its translation is CASSFIGGAGETQYF.

The V gene is TRBV5-6, the J gene TRBJ2-1; perhaps TRBD2 as D (6 bases). Between the trimmed V and J ends, which lost 0 bases and 0 bases, there was a span of 19 bases. The CDR3 covers 19 residues. CDR1 SGHDT and CDR2 YYEEEE come from the germline V gene. CDR3: CASSLGLGEELISYNEQFF. The CDR3 nucleotides read TGTGCCAGCAGCTTGGGGCTTGGGGAGGAACTTATCTCCTACAATGAGCAGTTCTTC.